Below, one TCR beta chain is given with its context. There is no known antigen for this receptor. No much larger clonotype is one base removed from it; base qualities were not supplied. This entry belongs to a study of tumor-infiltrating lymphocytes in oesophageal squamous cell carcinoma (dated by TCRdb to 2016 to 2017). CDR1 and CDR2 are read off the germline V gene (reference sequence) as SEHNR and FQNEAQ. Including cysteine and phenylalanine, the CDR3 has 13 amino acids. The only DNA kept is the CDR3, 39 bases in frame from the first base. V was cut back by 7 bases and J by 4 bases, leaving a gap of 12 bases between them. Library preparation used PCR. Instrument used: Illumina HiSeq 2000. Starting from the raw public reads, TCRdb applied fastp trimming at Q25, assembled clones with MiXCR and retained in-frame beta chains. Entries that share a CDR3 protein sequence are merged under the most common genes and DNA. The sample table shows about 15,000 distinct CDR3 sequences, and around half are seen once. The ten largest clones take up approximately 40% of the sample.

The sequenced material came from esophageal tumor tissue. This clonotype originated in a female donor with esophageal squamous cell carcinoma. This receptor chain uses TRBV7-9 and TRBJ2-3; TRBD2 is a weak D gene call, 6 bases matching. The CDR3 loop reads CASTLASADTQYF. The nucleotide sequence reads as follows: TGTGCCAGCACCCTGGCTAGCGCAGATACGCAGTATTTT.